The next 7 T cell receptor beta chains were all read from a single sample in a study of early T cells in non-severe SARS-CoV-2 infection. Via MiXCR, TCRdb re-called the 5' RACE reads, giving one row per CDR3 protein. Of fewer than 85,000 distinct CDR3 sequences listed, roughly 15% are singletons. Sequencing was performed on whole blood, taken at baseline. The receptors stem from an adult who was a healthcare worker with PCR-confirmed SARS-CoV-2 infection or an uninfected control (not recorded which).

This clonotype was observed a few times. The V call is TRBV7-6, the J call TRBJ2-2; D perhaps matches TRBD1 (5 bases). The CDR3 spans 17 residues. The germline CDR1 and CDR2 sequences are SGHVS and FNYEAQ. Trimming stripped 5 bases from V and 0 bases from J, with 16 bases between. The CDR3 spells CASSLLTVVANTGELFF. CDR3 sequence (DNA): TGTGCCAGCAGCCTGCTGACAGTGGTAGCGAACACCGGGGAGCTGTTTTTT.

This clonotype was seen only a few times. This chain links TRBV5-1 with TRBJ2-2; D is possibly TRBD2 (6 bases). This CDR3 contains 16 residues. From germline, CDR1 is SGHRS and CDR2 YFSETQ. V lost 0 bases to trimming and J lost 5 bases, with 14 bases between them. DNA of the CDR3: TGCGCCAGCAGCTTGGCTTCAGGGAGGACAACCGGGGAGCTGTTTTTT. As protein: CASSLASGRTTGELFF.

Here the CDR3 DNA reads TGTGCCAGCAGTTTCGTAGAGGCCGGGGAGCTGTTTTTT. The encoded protein is CASSFVEAGELFF. The chain joins TRBV12-3 or TRBV12-4 to TRBJ2-2; D is unclear. Trimming stripped 3 bases from V and 6 bases from J, with 8 bases between. There are 13 residues in the CDR3.

A few counts support this clonotype. Here the CDR3 DNA reads TGTGCCAGCAGTTTATTGGGCTTCTCCTACGAGCAGTACTTC. Protein: CASSLLGFSYEQYF. V and J are TRBV28 and TRBJ2-7; no clear D. The CDR3 spans 14 residues. The germline CDR1 and CDR2 sequences are MDHEN and SYDVKM. The V gene lost 1 base and the J gene lost 0 bases, with 7 bases spanning the gap.

The CDR3 region is CASSLKKDYWAKNIQYF. Here the CDR3 DNA reads TGTGCCAGCAGCTTAAAAAAGGACTATTGGGCGAAAAACATTCAGTACTTC. The V and J genes are TRBV7-3 and TRBJ2-4; D perhaps matches TRBD2 (6 bases). Trimming pared 1 base from V and 4 bases from J, leaving 17 bases between. Per the germline V gene, CDR1 is SGHTA and CDR2 is FQGTGA. The CDR3 length is 17 residues.

The V and J genes are TRBV5-1 and TRBJ2-7, with D possibly being TRBD2 (6 bases). The CDR3 has 13 residues. The V gene lost 3 bases and the J gene lost 9 bases, with 16 bases spanning the gap. Germline V CDR1 and CDR2: SGHRS, YFSETQ. Written as DNA, the CDR3 is TGCGCCAGCAGCTCCGGGGGAGAGGAGGGGCAGTACTTC. It codes for CASSSGGEEGQYF.

This clonotype was observed a handful of times. The V gene is TRBV20-1, the J gene TRBJ2-1, with 7 bases identical to TRBD2. The CDR3 is made up of 15 amino acids. CDR1 and CDR2 from the germline V gene are DFQATT and SNEGSKA (reference sequence). Trimming removed 7 bases from V and 9 bases from J; junction bases left unmatched: 18. The DNA of the CDR3 is TGCAGTGGAAAGACGGGGGGAGGTAGATTTTTTGAGCAGTTCTTC. This gives the protein CSGKTGGGRFFEQFF.